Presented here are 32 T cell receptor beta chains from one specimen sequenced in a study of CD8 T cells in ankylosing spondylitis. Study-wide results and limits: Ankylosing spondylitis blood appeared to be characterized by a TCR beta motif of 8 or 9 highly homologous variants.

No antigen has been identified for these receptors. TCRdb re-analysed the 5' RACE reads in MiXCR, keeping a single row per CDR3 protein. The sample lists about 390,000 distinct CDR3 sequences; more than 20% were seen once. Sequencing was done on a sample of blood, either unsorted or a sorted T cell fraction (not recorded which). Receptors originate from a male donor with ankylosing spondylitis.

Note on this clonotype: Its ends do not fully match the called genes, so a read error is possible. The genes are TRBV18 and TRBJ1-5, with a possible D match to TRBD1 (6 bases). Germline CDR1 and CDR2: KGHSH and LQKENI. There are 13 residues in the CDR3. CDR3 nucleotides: TGTGCCAGCTCATGGGGGCGCAACCAGCCCCAGCATTTT. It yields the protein CASSWGRNQPQHF. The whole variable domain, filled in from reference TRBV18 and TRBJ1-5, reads NAGVMQNPRHLVRRRGQEARLRCSPMKGHSHVYWYRQLPEEGLKFMVYLQKENIIDESGMPKERFSAEFPKEGPSILRIQQVVRGDSAAYFCASSWGRNQPQHFGDGTRLSIL.

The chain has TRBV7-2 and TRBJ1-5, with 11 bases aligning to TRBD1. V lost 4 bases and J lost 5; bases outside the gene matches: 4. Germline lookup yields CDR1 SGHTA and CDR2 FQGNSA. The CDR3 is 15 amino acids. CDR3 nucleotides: TGTGCCAGCAGCTGGGGGACAGGGGGGGATCAGCCCCAGCATTTT. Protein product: CASSWGTGGDQPQHF.

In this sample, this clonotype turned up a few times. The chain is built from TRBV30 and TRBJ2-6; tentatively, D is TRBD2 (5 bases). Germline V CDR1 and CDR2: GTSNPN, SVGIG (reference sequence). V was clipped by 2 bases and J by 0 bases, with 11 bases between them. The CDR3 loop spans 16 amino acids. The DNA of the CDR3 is TGTGCCTGGAGTATGGGAGTCTACTCTGGGGCCAACGTCCTGACTTTC. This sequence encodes CAWSMGVYSGANVLTF.

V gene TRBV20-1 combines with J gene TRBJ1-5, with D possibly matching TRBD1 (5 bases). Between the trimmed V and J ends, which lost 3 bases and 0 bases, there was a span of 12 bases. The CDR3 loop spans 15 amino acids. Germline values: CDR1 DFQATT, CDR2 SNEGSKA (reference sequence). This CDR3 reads CSASRQSISNQPQHF. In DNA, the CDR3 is TGCAGTGCTAGTCGACAGTCTATTAGCAATCAGCCCCAGCATTTT.

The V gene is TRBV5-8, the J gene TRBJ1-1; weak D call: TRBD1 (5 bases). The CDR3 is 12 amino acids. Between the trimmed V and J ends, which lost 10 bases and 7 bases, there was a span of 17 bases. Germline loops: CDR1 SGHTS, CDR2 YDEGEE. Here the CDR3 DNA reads TGTGCCCACCGGGGCCAAGGGGATGAAGCTTTCTTT. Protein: CAHRGQGDEAFF.

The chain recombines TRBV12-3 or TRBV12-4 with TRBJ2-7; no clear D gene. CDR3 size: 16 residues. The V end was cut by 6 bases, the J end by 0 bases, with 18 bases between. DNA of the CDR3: TGTGCCAGCAGCCCCCACGTTTCAGCCAGCTCCTACGAGCAGTACTTC. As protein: CASSPHVSASSYEQYF.

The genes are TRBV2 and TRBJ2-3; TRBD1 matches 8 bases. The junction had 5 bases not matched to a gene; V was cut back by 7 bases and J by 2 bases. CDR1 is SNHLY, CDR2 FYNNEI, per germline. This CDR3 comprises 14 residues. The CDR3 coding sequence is TGTGCCAGCAACCGACAGGGGAACACAGATACGCAGTATTTT. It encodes CASNRQGNTDTQYF.

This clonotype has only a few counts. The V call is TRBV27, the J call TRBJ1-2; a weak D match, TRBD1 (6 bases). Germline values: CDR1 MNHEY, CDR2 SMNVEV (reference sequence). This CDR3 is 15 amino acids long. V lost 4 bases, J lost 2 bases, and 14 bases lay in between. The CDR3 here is CASSSHPTGNYGYTF. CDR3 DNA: TGTGCCAGCAGTTCCCACCCCACAGGGAACTATGGCTACACCTTC.

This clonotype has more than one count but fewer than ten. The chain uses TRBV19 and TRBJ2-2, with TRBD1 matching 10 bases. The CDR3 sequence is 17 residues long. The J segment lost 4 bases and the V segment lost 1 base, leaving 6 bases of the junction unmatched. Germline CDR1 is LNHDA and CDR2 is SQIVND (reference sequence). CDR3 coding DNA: TGTGCCAGTAGTATAGGATTGGGACAGGGGATCACCGGGGAGCTGTTTTTT. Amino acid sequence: CASSIGLGQGITGELFF. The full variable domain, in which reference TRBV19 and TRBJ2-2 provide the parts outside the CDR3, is DGGITQSPKYLFRKEGQNVTLSCEQNLNHDAMYWYRQDPGQGLRLIYYSQIVNDFQKGDIAEGYSVSREKKESFPLTVTSAQKNPTAFYLCASSIGLGQGITGELFFGEGSRLTVL.

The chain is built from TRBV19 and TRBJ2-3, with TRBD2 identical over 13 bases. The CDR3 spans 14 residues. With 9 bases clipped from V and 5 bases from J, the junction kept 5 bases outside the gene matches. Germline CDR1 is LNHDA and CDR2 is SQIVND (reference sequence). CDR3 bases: TGTGCCAGCAGGACTAGCGGGAGCGGAGATACGCAGTATTTT. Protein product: CASRTSGSGDTQYF.

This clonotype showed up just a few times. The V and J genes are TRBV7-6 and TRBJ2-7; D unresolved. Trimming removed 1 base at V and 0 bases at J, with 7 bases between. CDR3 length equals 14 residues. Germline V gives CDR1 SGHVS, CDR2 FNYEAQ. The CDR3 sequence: CASSLGDNSYEQYF. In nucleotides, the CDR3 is TGTGCCAGCAGCTTAGGAGACAACTCCTACGAGCAGTACTTC.

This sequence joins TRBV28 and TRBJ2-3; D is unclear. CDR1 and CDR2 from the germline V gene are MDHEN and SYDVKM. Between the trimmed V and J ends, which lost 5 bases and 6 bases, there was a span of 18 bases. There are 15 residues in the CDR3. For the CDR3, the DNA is TGTGCCAGCAGTCTCCTCGTGATGGCCCGCGATACGCAGTATTTT. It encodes CASSLLVMARDTQYF. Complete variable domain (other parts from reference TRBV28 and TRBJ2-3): DVKVTQSSRYLVKRTGEKVFLECVQDMDHENMFWYRQDPGLGLRLIYFSYDVKMKEKGDIPEGYSVSREKKERFSLILESASTNQTSMYLCASSLLVMARDTQYFGPGTRLTVL.

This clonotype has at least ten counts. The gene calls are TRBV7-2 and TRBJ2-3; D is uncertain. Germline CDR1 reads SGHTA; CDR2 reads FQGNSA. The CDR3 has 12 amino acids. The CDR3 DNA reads TGTGCTACCTCCCGTAGAGCAGATACGCAGTATTTT. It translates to CATSRRADTQYF.

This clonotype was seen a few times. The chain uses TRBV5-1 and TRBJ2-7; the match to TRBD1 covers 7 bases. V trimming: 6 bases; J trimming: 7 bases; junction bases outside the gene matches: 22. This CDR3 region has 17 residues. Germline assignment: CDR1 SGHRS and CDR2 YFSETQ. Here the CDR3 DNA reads TGCGCCAGCACCCTTTATTCCGGGCAGGGGGTCCCGAAAGAGCAGTACTTC. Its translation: CASTLYSGQGVPKEQYF.

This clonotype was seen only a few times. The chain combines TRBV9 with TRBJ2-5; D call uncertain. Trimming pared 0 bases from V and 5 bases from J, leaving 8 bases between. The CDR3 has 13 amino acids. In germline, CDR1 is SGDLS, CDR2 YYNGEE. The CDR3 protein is CASSVGVVETQYF. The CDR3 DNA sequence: TGTGCCAGCAGCGTAGGTGTTGTGGAGACCCAGTACTTC. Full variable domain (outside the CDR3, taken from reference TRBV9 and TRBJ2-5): DSGVTQTPKHLITATGQRVTLRCSPRSGDLSVYWYQQSLDQGLQFLIQYYNGEERAKGNILERFSAQQFPDLHSELNLSSLELGDSALYFCASSVGVVETQYFGPGTRLLVL.

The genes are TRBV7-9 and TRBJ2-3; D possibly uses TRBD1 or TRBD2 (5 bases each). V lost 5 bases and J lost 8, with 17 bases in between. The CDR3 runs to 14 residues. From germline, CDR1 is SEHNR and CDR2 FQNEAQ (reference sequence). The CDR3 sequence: CASSRGTTRPTQYF. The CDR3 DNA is TGTGCCAGCAGCCGGGGCACCACCCGGCCTACGCAGTATTTT. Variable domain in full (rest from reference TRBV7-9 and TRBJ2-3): DTGVSQNPRHKITKRGQNVTFRCDPISEHNRLYWYRQTLGQGPEFLTYFQNEAQLEKSRLLSDRFSAERPKGSFSTLEIQRTEQGDSAMYLCASSRGTTRPTQYFGPGTRLTVL.

The CDR3 DNA is TGTGCCAGCAGCTCTCCTACACAGGCTGCTAATGAAAAACTGTTTTTT. It codes for CASSSPTQAANEKLFF. This sequence joins TRBV7-2 and TRBJ1-4; tentative D call: TRBD1 (5 bases). The germline V gene encodes CDR1 SGHTA and CDR2 FQGNSA. The CDR3 extends over 16 amino acids. V gave up 4 bases and J gave up 3 bases, with 15 bases separating them.

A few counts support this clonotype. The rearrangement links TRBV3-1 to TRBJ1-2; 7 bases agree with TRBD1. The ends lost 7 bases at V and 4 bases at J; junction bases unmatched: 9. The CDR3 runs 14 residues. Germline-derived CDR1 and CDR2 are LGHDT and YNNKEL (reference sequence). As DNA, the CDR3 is TGTGCCAGCAACAGGGGACACGAGAGCTATGGCTACACCTTC. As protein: CASNRGHESYGYTF.

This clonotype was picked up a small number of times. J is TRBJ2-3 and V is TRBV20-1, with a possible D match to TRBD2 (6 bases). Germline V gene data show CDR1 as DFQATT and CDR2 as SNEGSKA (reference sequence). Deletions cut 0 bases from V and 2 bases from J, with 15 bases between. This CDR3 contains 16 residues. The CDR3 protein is CSARDGPAGITDTQYF. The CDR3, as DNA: TGCAGTGCTAGAGATGGCCCCGCGGGAATCACAGATACGCAGTATTTT.

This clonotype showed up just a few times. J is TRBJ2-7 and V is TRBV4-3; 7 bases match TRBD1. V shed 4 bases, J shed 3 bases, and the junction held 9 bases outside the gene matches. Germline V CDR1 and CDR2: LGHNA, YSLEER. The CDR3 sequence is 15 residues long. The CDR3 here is CASSPRLRGNYEQYF. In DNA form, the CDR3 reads TGCGCCAGCAGCCCCAGGCTCAGGGGGAACTACGAGCAGTACTTC.

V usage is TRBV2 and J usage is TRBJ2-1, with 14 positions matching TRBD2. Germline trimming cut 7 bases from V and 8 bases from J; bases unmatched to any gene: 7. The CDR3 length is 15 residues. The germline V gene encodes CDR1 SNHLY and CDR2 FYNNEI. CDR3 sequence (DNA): TGTGCCAGCAACCGACTAGCGGGAGGGCCCGATGAGCAGTTCTTC. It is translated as CASNRLAGGPDEQFF.

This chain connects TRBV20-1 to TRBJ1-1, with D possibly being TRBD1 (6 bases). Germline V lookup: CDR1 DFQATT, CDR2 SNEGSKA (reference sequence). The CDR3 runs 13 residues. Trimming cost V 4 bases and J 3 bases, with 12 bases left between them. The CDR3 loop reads CSAIRGTYTEAFF. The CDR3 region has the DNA TGCAGTGCTATCAGGGGAACGTACACTGAAGCTTTCTTT.

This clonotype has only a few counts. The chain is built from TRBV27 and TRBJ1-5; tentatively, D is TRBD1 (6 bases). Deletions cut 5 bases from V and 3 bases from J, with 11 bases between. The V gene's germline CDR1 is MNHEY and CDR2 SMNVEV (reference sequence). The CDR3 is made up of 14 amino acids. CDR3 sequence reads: CASSRGGHNQPQHF. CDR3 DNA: TGTGCCAGCAGTCGAGGGGGACACAATCAGCCCCAGCATTTT.

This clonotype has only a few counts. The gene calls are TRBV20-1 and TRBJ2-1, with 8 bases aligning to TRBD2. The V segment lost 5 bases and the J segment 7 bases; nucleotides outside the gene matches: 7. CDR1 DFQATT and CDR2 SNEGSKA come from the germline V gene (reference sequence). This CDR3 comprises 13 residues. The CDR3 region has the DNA TGCAGTGCTGAATCCGGGACTAGAAATGAGCAGTTCTTC. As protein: CSAESGTRNEQFF.

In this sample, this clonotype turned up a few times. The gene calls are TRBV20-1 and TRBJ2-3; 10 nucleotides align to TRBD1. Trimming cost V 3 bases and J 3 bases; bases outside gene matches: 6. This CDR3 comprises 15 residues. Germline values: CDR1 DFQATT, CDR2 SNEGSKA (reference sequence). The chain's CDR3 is CSARGDRGGTDTQYF. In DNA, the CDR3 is TGCAGTGCTAGGGGGGACAGGGGTGGAACAGATACGCAGTATTTT.

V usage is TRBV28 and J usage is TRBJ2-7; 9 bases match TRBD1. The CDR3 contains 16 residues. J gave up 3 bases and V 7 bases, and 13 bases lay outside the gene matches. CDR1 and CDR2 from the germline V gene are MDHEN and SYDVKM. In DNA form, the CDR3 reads TGTGCCAGCACCCCCGGTCCGGGACAGGGTATCTACGAGCAGTACTTC. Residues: CASTPGPGQGIYEQYF.

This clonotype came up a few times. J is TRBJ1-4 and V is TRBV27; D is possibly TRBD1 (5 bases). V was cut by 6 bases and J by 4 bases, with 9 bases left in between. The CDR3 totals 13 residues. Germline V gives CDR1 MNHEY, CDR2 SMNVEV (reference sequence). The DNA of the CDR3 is TGTGCCAGCAGGGGACCTTTTAATGAAAAACTGTTTTTT. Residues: CASRGPFNEKLFF.

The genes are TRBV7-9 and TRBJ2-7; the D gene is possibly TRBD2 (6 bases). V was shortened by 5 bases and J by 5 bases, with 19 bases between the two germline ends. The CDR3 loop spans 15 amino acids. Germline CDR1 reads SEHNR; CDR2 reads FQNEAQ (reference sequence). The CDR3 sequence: CASSSSGVGRNEQYF. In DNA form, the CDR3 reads TGTGCCAGCAGCAGTAGCGGCGTGGGTCGCAACGAGCAGTACTTC.

DNA of the CDR3: TGTGCCATCAGTGTTAGAACTAGCGGGTACAATGAGCAGTTCTTC. As protein: CAISVRTSGYNEQFF. The genes are TRBV10-3 and TRBJ2-1; 9 bases align to TRBD2. The CDR3 extends over 15 amino acids. The trim removed 4 bases at V and 4 bases at J, leaving 5 bases unmatched. Looked up from germline, CDR1 is ENHRY and CDR2 is SYGVKD.

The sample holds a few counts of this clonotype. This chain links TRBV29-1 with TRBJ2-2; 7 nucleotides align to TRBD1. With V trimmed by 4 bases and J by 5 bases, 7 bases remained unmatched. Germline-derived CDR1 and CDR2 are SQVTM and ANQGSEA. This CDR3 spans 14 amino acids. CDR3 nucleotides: TGCAGCGTTGCCTCGGGACAGCCGACCGGGGAGCTGTTTTTT. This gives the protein CSVASGQPTGELFF.

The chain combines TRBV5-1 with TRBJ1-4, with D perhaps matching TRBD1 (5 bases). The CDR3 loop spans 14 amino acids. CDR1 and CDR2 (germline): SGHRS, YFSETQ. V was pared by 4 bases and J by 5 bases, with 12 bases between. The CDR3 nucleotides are TGCGCCAGCAGCATCGACAGCCCCAATGAAAAACTGTTTTTT. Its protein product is CASSIDSPNEKLFF.

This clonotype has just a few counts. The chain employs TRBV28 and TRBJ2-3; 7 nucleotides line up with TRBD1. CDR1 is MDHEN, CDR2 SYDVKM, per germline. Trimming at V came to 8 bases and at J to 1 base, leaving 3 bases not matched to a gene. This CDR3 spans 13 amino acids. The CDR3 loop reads CASRQGGTDTQYF. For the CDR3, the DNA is TGTGCCAGCCGCCAGGGGGGCACAGATACGCAGTATTTT.